These 10 T cell receptor beta chains were sequenced from one sample in a study of T cell changes during pregnancy in multiple sclerosis. Clones were read by immunoSEQ multiplex PCR, and TCRdb kept only the in-frame ones, dropping some. The sample has about 79,000 clones, 90% to 95% seen once. Sequencing was performed on peripheral blood, taken in the second trimester of pregnancy. These receptors were obtained from a female donor in good health, enrolled as a control in a pregnancy study.

This clone is a singleton in its sample. The V and J genes are TRBV5-1 and TRBJ2-7; the match to TRBD2 covers 8 bases. The CDR3 sequence is 15 residues long. Germline V gene sequence: CDR1 SGHRS, CDR2 YFSETQ. The J segment lost 1 base and the V segment lost 0 bases, leaving 3 bases of the junction unmatched. CDR3 region: CASSLAAGASYEQYF. The DNA of the CDR3 is TGCGCCAGCAGCTTGGCAGCGGGGGCGTCCTACGAGCAGTACTTC.

This clone was found once. J is TRBJ1-1 and V is TRBV18; 8 positions agree with TRBD1. Unmatched junction bases numbered 13, after V lost 3 bases and J lost 4 bases. Germline V CDR1 and CDR2: KGHSH, LQKENI. The CDR3 extends over 17 amino acids. Written as DNA, the CDR3 is TGTGCCAGCTCACCCTACGACAGGGGAGTCCGTGCCACTGAAGCTTTCTTT. Protein: CASSPYDRGVRATEAFF.

The V and J genes are TRBV7-9 and TRBJ2-3; 7 positions match TRBD1. The ends lost 2 bases at V and 0 bases at J; junction bases unmatched: 11. Germline V lookup: CDR1 SEHNR, CDR2 FQNEAQ (reference sequence). The CDR3 covers 18 residues. CDR3 DNA sequence: TGTGCCAGCAGCTTACCATACGGGACAGACCCTAGCACAGATACGCAGTATTTT. Its protein product is CASSLPYGTDPSTDTQYF.

The chain recombines TRBV9 with TRBJ1-4, with 7 bases that match TRBD1. V lost 2 bases, J lost 6 bases, and 10 bases stayed unmatched. CDR3 length equals 16 residues. Germline V gene data show CDR1 as SGDLS and CDR2 as YYNGEE. CDR3: CASSVESDRVDEKLFF. Here the CDR3 DNA reads TGTGCCAGCAGCGTCGAATCCGACAGGGTGGATGAAAAACTGTTTTTT.

V is TRBV21-1 and J is TRBJ1-5; TRBD1 was called by the table and not checked on the DNA. TRBV21-1 has pseudogene status. CDR3 size: 16 residues. The CDR3 region has the DNA TGTGCCAGCAGCACTGAATCCGACAGGGGAAATCAGCCCCAGCATTTT. It specifies CASSTESDRGNQPQHF.

V gene TRBV11-3 combines with J gene TRBJ2-5, with D maybe TRBD2 (5 bases). Germline values: CDR1 SGHNT, CDR2 YENEEA. Trimming left V 5 bases short and J 7 bases short, with 14 bases between. This CDR3 spans 13 amino acids. In DNA form, the CDR3 reads TGTGCCAGCAGCGACGGACTGAGGCGGACCCAGTACTTC. This translates into CASSDGLRRTQYF.

This clone was counted between two and nine times. The genes are TRBV15 and TRBJ1-2; D gene uncertain. CDR3 length: 14 amino acids. Looked up from germline, CDR1 is LNHNV and CDR2 is YYDKDF (reference sequence). The germline V and J ends were trimmed by 1 base and 8 bases, with 14 bases remaining between them. The CDR3 DNA reads as TGTGCCACCAGCAGAGCGGGGTGGCCCTACGGCTACACCTTC. Protein product: CATSRAGWPYGYTF.

J is TRBJ1-6 and V is TRBV7-2; a weak D match, TRBD1 (6 bases). V was pared by 4 bases and J by 5 bases, with 12 bases between. Germline V gene lookup returns CDR1 SGHTA and CDR2 FQGNSA. The CDR3 contains 15 residues. The CDR3 nucleotides are TGTGCCAGCAGCTATCGGACAGCAGATAATTCACCCCTCCACTTT. Protein sequence: CASSYRTADNSPLHF.

The rearrangement joins TRBV7-6 to TRBJ2-7, with D possibly TRBD2 on 5 matching bases. CDR1 and CDR2 from the germline V gene are SGHVS and FNYEAQ. The CDR3 contains 14 residues. Trimming took 5 bases from V and 2 from J, leaving 13 bases between them. CDR3 loop: CASSAAVGAYEQYF. The CDR3 DNA sequence: TGTGCCAGCAGCGCCGCCGTCGGGGCCTACGAGCAGTACTTC.

The chain has TRBV2 and TRBJ2-1; D is ambiguous. Trimming left V 0 bases short and J 15 bases short, with 12 bases between. Germline assignment: CDR1 SNHLY and CDR2 FYNNEI. This CDR3 contains 12 residues. CDR3 protein: CASSEARATWFF. Here the CDR3 DNA reads TGTGCCAGCAGTGAAGCACGAGCCACCTGGTTCTTC.